This TCR beta chain was captured by sequencing in a study of T cells expressing NK-cell markers. Study-wide results and limits: The study found dominant NKG2C+ clonotypes at roughly 1.0-7.5% of CD8+ T cells in five or six donors.

Germline lookup yields CDR1 MDHEN and CDR2 SYDVKM. CDR3 length: 16 residues. Synthesis of TCR beta cDNA relied on 5'RACE template switching carrying UMIs. TCRdb reanalyzed the 5' RACE reads and collapses them to one entry per CDR3 protein, without DNA. Its listing shows 550,000 to 600,000 distinct CDR3 sequences. Comments on this clonotype: Its target is not known.

The chain joins TRBV28 to TRBJ2-3; the TCRdb call, TRBD2, lacks DNA for checking. This TCR was sampled from a man younger than 30 in good health. Sequenced: blood T cells: a sorted CD56 or NKG2C T cell subset, CD4+ or CD8+ T cells, or bulk PBMC T cells (not recorded which). This CDR3 reads CASSFRTSTSTDTQYF.